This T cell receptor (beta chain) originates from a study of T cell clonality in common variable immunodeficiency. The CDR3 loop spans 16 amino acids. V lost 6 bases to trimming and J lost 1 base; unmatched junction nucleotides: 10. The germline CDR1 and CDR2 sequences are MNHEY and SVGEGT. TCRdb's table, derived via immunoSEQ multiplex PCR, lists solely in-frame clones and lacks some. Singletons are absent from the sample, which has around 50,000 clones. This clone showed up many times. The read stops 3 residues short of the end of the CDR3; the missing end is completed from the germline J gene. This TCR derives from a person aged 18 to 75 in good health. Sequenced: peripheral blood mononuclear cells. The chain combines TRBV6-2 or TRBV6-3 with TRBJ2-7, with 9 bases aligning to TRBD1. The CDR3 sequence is CASSQPRDRVSYEQYF. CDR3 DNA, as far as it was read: TGTGCCAGCAGCCAGCCCCGGGACAGGGTTTCCTACGAG.